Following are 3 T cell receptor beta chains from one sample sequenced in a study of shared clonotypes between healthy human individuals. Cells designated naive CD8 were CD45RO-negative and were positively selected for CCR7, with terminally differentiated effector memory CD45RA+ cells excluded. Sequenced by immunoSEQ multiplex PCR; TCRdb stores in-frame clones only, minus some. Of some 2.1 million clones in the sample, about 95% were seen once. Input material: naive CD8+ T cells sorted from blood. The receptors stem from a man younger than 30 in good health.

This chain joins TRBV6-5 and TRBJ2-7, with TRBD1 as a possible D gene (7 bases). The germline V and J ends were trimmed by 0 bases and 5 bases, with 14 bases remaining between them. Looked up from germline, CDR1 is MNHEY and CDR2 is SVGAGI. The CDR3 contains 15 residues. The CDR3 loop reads CASSYSNGRGDEQYF. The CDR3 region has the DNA TGTGCCAGCAGTTACTCGAATGGCAGGGGGGACGAGCAGTACTTC.

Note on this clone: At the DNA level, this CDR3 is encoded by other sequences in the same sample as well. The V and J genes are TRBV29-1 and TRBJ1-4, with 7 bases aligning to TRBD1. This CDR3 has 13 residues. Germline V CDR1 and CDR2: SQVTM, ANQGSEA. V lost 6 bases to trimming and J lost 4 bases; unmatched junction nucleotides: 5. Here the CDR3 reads CSVRTGDNEKLFF. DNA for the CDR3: TGCAGCGTCCGGACAGGAGATAATGAAAAACTGTTTTTT.

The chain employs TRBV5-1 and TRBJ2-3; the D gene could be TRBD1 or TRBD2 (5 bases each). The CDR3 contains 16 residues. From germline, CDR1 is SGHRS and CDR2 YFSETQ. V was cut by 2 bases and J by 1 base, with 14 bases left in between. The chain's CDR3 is CASSFTGLGGTDTQYF. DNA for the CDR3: TGCGCCAGCAGCTTTACAGGCCTGGGGGGCACAGATACGCAGTATTTT.